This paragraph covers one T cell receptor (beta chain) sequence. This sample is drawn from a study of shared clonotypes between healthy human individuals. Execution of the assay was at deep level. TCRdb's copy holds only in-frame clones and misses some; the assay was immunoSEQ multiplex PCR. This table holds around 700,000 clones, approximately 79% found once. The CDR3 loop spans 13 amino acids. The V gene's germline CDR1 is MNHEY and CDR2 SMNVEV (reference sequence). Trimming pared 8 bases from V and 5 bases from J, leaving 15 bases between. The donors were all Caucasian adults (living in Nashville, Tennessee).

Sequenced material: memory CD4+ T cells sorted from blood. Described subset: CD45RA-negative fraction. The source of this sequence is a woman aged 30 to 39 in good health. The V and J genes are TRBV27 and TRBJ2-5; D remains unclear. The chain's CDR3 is CASREWAGETQYF. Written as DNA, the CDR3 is TGTGCCAGCCGTGAGTGGGCCGGGGAGACCCAGTACTTC.